This T cell receptor beta chain was observed in a study of shared clonotypes between healthy human individuals (dated by TCRdb to the early 2020s). For the wider study: A couple of women and a few men aged 18 to 49 years were included in the cohort. Per donor, three plates each were used for CD4 naive and CD4 memory, two for CD8 naive, and one for CD8 memory. The study deeply sequenced blood TCR repertoires of five healthy adults to estimate repertoire size and the extent of clonotype sharing between individuals. To increase sequencing depth and limit assay-specific biases, TCR repertoire library preparation and sequencing were carried out by different laboratories using diverse techniques. Per donor, leukapheresis produced somewhere between about 0.9 and 9 billion PBMCs.

Measured from the cysteine to the phenylalanine, the CDR3 is 15 residues long. Kept here is only the CDR3 DNA, which spans 45 bases and is read in frame from base 1. Relative to germline, V is 0 bases shorter and J is 4 bases shorter, with 13 bases between their ends. From the germline V gene, CDR1 is SGHRS and CDR2 is YFSETQ. Using the deep immunoSEQ assay, multiplex PCR amplified TCR CDR3 regions from genomic DNA. Extracted genomic DNA from each cell subset was distributed evenly across all wells of several immunoSEQ 96-well plates, and each plate was treated as a replicate. For sorted subsets, around 200 ng genomic DNA, equal to tens of thousands of T cell genomes, was loaded into each replicate PCR. Purified libraries were measured with a Qubit 3.0 fluorometer, size-checked on a Bioanalyzer 2100, and measured again with the KAPA Library Quantification kit. Every immunoSEQ 96-well plate was sequenced on a separate single-read 150-cycle Illumina NextSeq 550 flow cell. The study's own analysis went as follows. Because the immunoSEQ output included only junctional sequences and no quality scores, the filtering could not be the same as the filtering used for full-length reads. To assign V/J genes and CDR3, sequences were annotated against IMGT germline references using PyIR, a Python wrapper for IgBLAST v1.9. Reads were removed for weak V/J assignments (E-value above 1e-6), missing CDR3, stop codons, out-of-frame junctions, or ambiguous translated residues. V3J clonotypes were defined as sequences sharing an identical inferred V gene, J gene, and CDR3 amino acid sequence. Percentage overlap between repertoires was calculated by dividing the number of shared unique clonotypes by the size of the smaller repertoire. Three approaches were used to assess repertoire richness: RTK rarefaction, the Chao1 estimator, and Recon v2.1 estimates of unobserved clonotypes. For all TCRbeta clonotypes obtained by the gDNA method from several donors, generation probabilities were computed with OLGA. Drawn from immuneACCESS, this table holds only the in-frame rearrangements with V and J called that TCRdb kept. Clones are partly lost; checked studies trace under half to an unresolved V gene and leave the rest unexplained. V, J and clone size are those of that table, while D and trimming were read from the DNA. The sample contains over 1.5 million clones, 95% to 99% of them found a single time. Jointly, the top ten make up less than 0.55% of the sample.

Broad study findings and their caveats: About 5% of naive CD4, roughly 3.6% of naive CD8, roughly 2.5% of memory CD4, and 0.35% to 0.4% of memory CD8 clonotypes were shared across a few donors. Based on pairwise subsampling, the degree of clonotype sharing among donors was expected to be affected by sequencing depth. The small number of donors limited the genetic and exposure-history diversity represented. Estimated clonotype richness was generally larger for naive than for memory subsets. Higher generation probabilities were observed for clonotypes shared by all four sorted-subset donors than for non-shared clonotypes. Incomplete sequencing was indicated by rarefaction of sorted-subset datasets, despite the large sequencing depth. Sampling was limited to blood, and TCR repertoires in tissue likely differ from TCR repertoires in blood.

For this clone: Its antigen has not been determined. Base quality data are lacking; no much larger clone is found one base away.

Healthy HIV-negative adults with no recently reported acute infections or vaccinations were included as donors. Every donor was a Caucasian adult residing in Nashville, Tennessee, USA. Magnetic negative selection was used to enrich CD4+ T cells, after which naive cells were positively selected on CD45RA and the negative fraction became the memory subset. Blood was collected by leukapheresis, and PBMCs were isolated by Ficoll-Histopaque density gradient centrifugation and then cryopreserved in liquid nitrogen vapor phase. Analytical flow cytometry was used to check the purity and quantity of each magnetically sorted T cell population. Genomic DNA was isolated from every sorted fraction and measured by UV absorbance on a Nanodrop 2000c.

This receptor chain uses TRBV5-1 and TRBJ1-2, with a weak D call of TRBD1 (5 bases match). The specimen was naive CD4+ T cells sorted from blood. The cell subset or site label, as the study defines it: CD45RA+ positively selected. This clonotype was obtained from a man aged 30 to 45 in good health. The sequenced DNA is TGCGCCAGCAGCTTGGAAGCAACAGGAACCTATGGCTACACCTTC. The translation is CASSLEATGTYGYTF.